Listed below are T cell receptor beta chains from one sample, sequenced in a study of OX40 agonist ivuxolimab in advanced cancers. The assay was immunoSEQ multiplex PCR, and TCRdb's table has in-frame clones only and misses some. The sample records about 80,000 clones, around nine tenths being singletons. This sample comprised CD4+ or CD8+ T cells sorted from blood, obtained in a trial of the OX40 agonist ivuxolimab. The receptor source for this set is an adult with an advanced solid tumor such as melanoma, head and neck, liver or kidney cancer. The CDR3 runs from the conserved cysteine through the conserved F or W. The order of the fields is V gene, clone size, J gene, D gene, CDR3 protein, CDR3 DNA. D genes are given only for firm matches. Expanded clones are given a class, and other clones once, few, many or no size at all.

TRBV19,NA,TRBJ1-5,NA,CASSMGNQPQHF,TGTGCCAGTAGTATGGGGAATCAGCCCCAGCATTTT
TRBV29-1,NA,TRBJ2-1,NA,CSVEGGDGVTYNEQFF,TGCAGCGTTGAGGGGGGTGACGGGGTTACCTACAATGAGCAGTTCTTC
TRBV28,NA,TRBJ1-4,NA,CASSRGPRRNEKLFF,TGTGCCAGCAGCAGGGGCCCCAGGCGGAATGAAAAACTGTTTTTT
TRBV1,NA,TRBJ2-1,NA,CTSSPRWVQFF,TGCACCAGCAGCCCCAGGTGGGTGCAGTTCTTC
TRBV2,NA,TRBJ1-5,NA,CASSEGRDQPQHF,TGTGCCAGCAGTGAAGGCAGGGATCAGCCCCAGCATTTT
TRBV6-6,once,TRBJ2-5,NA,CASSKSGAKETQYF,TGTGCCAGCAGTAAGTCTGGGGCGAAAGAGACCCAGTACTTC
TRBV28,NA,TRBJ2-2,NA,CASSLWTGELFF,TGTGCCAGCAGTTTATGGACGGGTGAGCTGTTTTTT
TRBV5-1,NA,TRBJ2-5,NA,CASSLDSNVETQYF,TGCGCCAGCAGCTTGGACTCAAATGTAGAGACCCAGTACTTC
TRBV4-1,NA,TRBJ2-3,NA,CASSQGFGDTQYF,TGCGCCAGCAGCCAAGGTTTCGGAGATACGCAGTATTTT
TRBV18,NA,TRBJ1-1,TRBD1,CASSPQGGNTEAFF,TGTGCCAGCTCACCTCAGGGGGGGAACACTGAAGCTTTCTTT
TRBV15,NA,TRBJ1-4,NA,CATSRDRSGNEKLFF,TGTGCCACCAGCAGAGATAGGTCTGGGAATGAAAAACTGTTTTTT
TRBV7-8,NA,TRBJ1-3,NA,CASTRVGGGNTIYF,TGTGCCAGCACCCGAGTCGGGGGTGGAAACACCATATATTTT
TRBV5-1,NA,TRBJ1-1,TRBD1,CASSPTGGTNTEAFF,TGCGCCAGCAGCCCTACAGGGGGAACGAACACTGAAGCTTTCTTT
TRBV18,NA,TRBJ1-3,NA,CASSPPVRNTIYF,TGTGCCAGCTCACCGCCAGTTCGAAACACCATATATTTT
TRBV2,NA,TRBJ1-5,TRBD1,CASRGSGQGAHYSNQPQHF,TGTGCCAGCAGGGGATCGGGACAGGGGGCCCATTATAGCAATCAGCCCCAGCATTTT
TRBV10-3,NA,TRBJ2-7,TRBD2,CAISVAGGENEQYF,TGTGCCATCAGCGTAGCGGGAGGGGAAAACGAGCAGTACTTC
TRBV6-6,NA,TRBJ1-5,NA,CASSSGPNQPQHF,TGTGCCAGCAGCTCTGGGCCCAATCAGCCCCAGCATTTT
TRBV7-8,NA,TRBJ2-7,NA,CASSLAQYEQYF,TGTGCCAGCAGCTTAGCGCAATACGAGCAGTACTTC
TRBV28,NA,TRBJ1-6,TRBD1,CASHPNRGGSPLHF,TGTGCCAGCCACCCTAACAGGGGAGGCTCACCCCTCCACTTT
TRBV7-2,NA,TRBJ2-5,NA,CASSLGTKETQYF,TGTGCCAGCAGCTTAGGGACTAAAGAGACCCAGTACTTC
TRBV6-1,NA,TRBJ1-4,TRBD1,CASTQTGGTEKLFF,TGTGCCAGCACCCAGACAGGGGGAACTGAAAAACTGTTTTTT
TRBV5-1,once,TRBJ1-1,TRBD1,CASSLIAGTDTEAFF,TGCGCCAGCAGCCTCATAGCCGGGACAGACACTGAAGCTTTCTTT
TRBV18,NA,TRBJ1-2,NA,CASSLGSGNWGYTF,TGTGCCAGCTCACTCGGTTCGGGGAACTGGGGCTACACCTTC
TRBV19,NA,TRBJ2-3,NA,CATRSGGRLGDTQYF,TGTGCCACGAGGTCTGGCGGTCGCCTGGGGGATACGCAGTATTTT
TRBV6-1,NA,TRBJ1-1,NA,CASTVGQRNTEAFF,TGTGCCAGCACTGTCGGCCAGAGGAACACTGAAGCTTTCTTT
TRBV5-1,NA,TRBJ2-1,TRBD2,CASSLTSGTNNEQFF,TGCGCCAGCAGCTTGACTAGCGGGACCAACAATGAGCAGTTCTTC
TRBV7-9,NA,TRBJ1-2,NA,CASSLGTTGGYTF,TGTGCCAGCAGCTTAGGGACAACAGGTGGCTACACCTTC
TRBV2,NA,TRBJ1-5,NA,CASHGQGLREQPQHF,TGTGCCAGCCACGGCCAGGGTCTAAGGGAACAGCCCCAGCATTTT
TRBV9,once,TRBJ2-2,NA,CASSARGENTGELFF,TGTGCCAGCAGCGCCCGGGGCGAAAACACCGGGGAGCTGTTTTTT
TRBV5-1,NA,TRBJ2-7,TRBD1,CASSQARGYEQYF,TGCGCCAGCAGCCAGGCCAGGGGGTACGAGCAGTACTTC
TRBV27,NA,TRBJ1-3,NA,CASSLSGGDSGNTIYF,TGTGCCAGCAGTTTATCAGGGGGTGATTCTGGAAACACCATATATTTT
TRBV18,NA,TRBJ1-4,NA,CASIRATNEKLFF,TGTGCCAGCATTCGAGCAACTAATGAAAAACTGTTTTTT
TRBV6-5,NA,TRBJ2-7,NA,CASRGGDGYEQYF,TGTGCCAGCAGGGGCGGCGATGGCTACGAGCAGTACTTC
TRBV28,NA,TRBJ2-7,TRBD2,CASSKPGTSSFEQYF,TGTGCCAGCAGCAAACCCGGGACTAGTAGTTTCGAGCAGTACTTC
TRBV5-1,NA,TRBJ2-3,TRBD1,CASSLDNRGRTDTQYF,TGCGCCAGCAGCTTAGACAACAGGGGGCGGACAGATACGCAGTATTTT
TRBV7-2,once,TRBJ2-5,NA,CASSPTTLETQYF,TGTGCCAGCAGTCCGACTACGTTGGAGACCCAGTACTTC
TRBV6-5,NA,TRBJ1-1,NA,CASSWTDLNTEAFF,TGTGCCAGCAGCTGGACGGATCTGAACACTGAAGCTTTCTTT
TRBV30,NA,TRBJ1-2,NA,CAWSSGAYGYTF,TGTGCCTGGAGCTCCGGCGCCTATGGCTACACCTTC
TRBV6-5,NA,TRBJ2-5,NA,CATTRGETQYF,TGTGCCACCACGAGAGGGGAGACCCAGTACTTC
TRBV9,NA,TRBJ2-7,NA,CASSVALGQSYEQYF,TGTGCCAGCAGCGTAGCTTTGGGGCAGTCCTACGAGCAGTACTTC
TRBV25-1,NA,TRBJ1-4,TRBD1,CASSAQRTGNEKLFF,TGTGCCAGCAGTGCCCAAAGGACAGGGAATGAAAAACTGTTTTTT